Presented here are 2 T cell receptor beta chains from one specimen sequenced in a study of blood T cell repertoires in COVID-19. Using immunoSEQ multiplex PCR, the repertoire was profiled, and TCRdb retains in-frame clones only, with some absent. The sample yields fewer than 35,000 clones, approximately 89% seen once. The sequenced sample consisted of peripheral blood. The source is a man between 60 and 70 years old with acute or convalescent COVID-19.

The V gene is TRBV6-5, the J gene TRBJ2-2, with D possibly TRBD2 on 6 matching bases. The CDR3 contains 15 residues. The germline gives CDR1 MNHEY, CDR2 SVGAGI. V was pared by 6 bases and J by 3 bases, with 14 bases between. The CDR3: CASRRFAGYTGELFF. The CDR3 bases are TGTGCCAGCAGAAGGTTTGCGGGATACACCGGGGAGCTGTTTTTT.

The CDR3 sequence is CASSLSSGNQPQHF. DNA for the CDR3: TGTGCCAGCAGCTTGTCGTCCGGCAATCAGCCCCAGCATTTT. V and J are TRBV7-8 and TRBJ1-5; no clear D gene. There are 14 residues in the CDR3. V lost 3 bases to trimming and J lost 2 bases, with 8 bases between them. Germline values: CDR1 SGHVS, CDR2 FQNEAQ.